This is a list of T cell receptor beta chains from one sample in a study of Ad26.COV2.S vaccination and SARS-CoV-2 variants. Method: immunoSEQ multiplex PCR; TCRdb's copy keeps in-frame clones and lacks some. The sample has 430,000 or so clones; over 75% are singletons. The sample was peripheral blood, taken in a trial of Ad26.COV2.S vaccine versus placebo. These receptors were collected from a person aged 18 to 65 who received the Ad26.COV2.S COVID-19 vaccine or a placebo. CDR3s include the opening cysteine and the closing phenylalanine or tryptophan. Each record gives: clone size, CDR3 length, V gene, CDR3 protein. Clone size is stated in some rows and not others, as once, few, many or a class when expanded.

clone_size: .
cdr3_length: 14
v_call: TRBV19
cdr3_aa: CASKGTSGQETQYF

clone_size: .
cdr3_length: 13
v_call: TRBV18
cdr3_aa: CASSPDSNQPQHF

clone_size: .
cdr3_length: 16
v_call: TRBV30
cdr3_aa: CAWTRGGQGTKYEQYF

clone_size: .
cdr3_length: 12
v_call: TRBV12-5
cdr3_aa: CASGPGPYEAFF

clone_size: .
cdr3_length: 13
v_call: TRBV18
cdr3_aa: CASSPRARETQYF

clone_size: .
cdr3_length: 14
v_call: TRBV12-5
cdr3_aa: CASGENLFTDTQYF

clone_size: .
cdr3_length: 11
v_call: TRBV6-5
cdr3_aa: CASSRDNEQFF

clone_size: .
cdr3_length: 13
v_call: TRBV2
cdr3_aa: CASMVGKPTEAFF

clone_size: .
cdr3_length: 13
v_call: TRBV13
cdr3_aa: CASSQSEATEAFF

clone_size: .
cdr3_length: 14
v_call: TRBV2
cdr3_aa: CASCLGRTNEKLFF

clone_size: .
cdr3_length: 13
v_call: TRBV7-3
cdr3_aa: CASSLVAGNEQFF

clone_size: .
cdr3_length: 15
v_call: TRBV28
cdr3_aa: CASSLLSSGIGEQFF

clone_size: .
cdr3_length: 14
v_call: TRBV6-5
cdr3_aa: CASRGTTANYGYTF

clone_size: once
cdr3_length: 15
v_call: TRBV4-3
cdr3_aa: CASSVVSGHQGTQYF

clone_size: .
cdr3_length: 16
v_call: TRBV19
cdr3_aa: CASSPLGTSVYNEQFF

clone_size: .
cdr3_length: 13
v_call: TRBV27
cdr3_aa: CASRSSSYNEQFF

clone_size: .
cdr3_length: 15
v_call: TRBV10-3
cdr3_aa: CAISDSGRSMYEQYF

clone_size: .
cdr3_length: 14
v_call: TRBV5-1
cdr3_aa: CASSFRHLGNIQYF

clone_size: .
cdr3_length: 14
v_call: TRBV7-2
cdr3_aa: CASSPKSGTYEQYF

clone_size: .
cdr3_length: 14
v_call: TRBV11-2
cdr3_aa: CASSLPGSSDTQYF

clone_size: .
cdr3_length: 15
v_call: TRBV25-1
cdr3_aa: CASSESTDSNQPQHF

clone_size: .
cdr3_length: 13
v_call: TRBV7-2
cdr3_aa: CASSFGLEHEQFF

clone_size: .
cdr3_length: 17
v_call: TRBV7-2
cdr3_aa: CASSWSRDREGYTEAFF